What follows are 9 T cell receptor beta chains derived from one specimen sequenced in a study of T cells after yellow fever vaccination. Each CDR3 protein is one row after TCRdb ran MiXCR on the 5' RACE reads. The table lists over 85,000 distinct CDR3 sequences, 8% to 10% of them singletons, with 16% in the top ten. The specimen was CD8+ T cells not binding an NS4B(214-222) dextramer, sorted from PBMCs, collected less than 16 days after the first yellow fever vaccination. The receptors come from a man between 18 and 29 years old who received the YFV17D yellow fever vaccine.

The chain employs TRBV7-2 and TRBJ2-3; possibly TRBD2 for D (6 bases). Trimming cost V 7 bases and J 3 bases, with 17 bases left between them. The CDR3 length is 15 residues. The germline V gene encodes CDR1 SGHTA and CDR2 FQGNSA. The DNA of the CDR3 is TGTGCCAGCATTACAGGAGGGGTTTCTACAGATACGCAGTATTTT. Translated: CASITGGVSTDTQYF. Full variable domain (missing parts from reference TRBV7-2 and TRBJ2-3): GAGVSQSPSNKVTEKGKDVELRCDPISGHTALYWYRQSLGQGLEFLIYFQGNSAPDKSGLPSDRFSAERTGGSVSTLTIQRTQQEDSAVYLCASITGGVSTDTQYFGPGTRLTVL.

In its sample, this clonotype was seen a few times. This chain links TRBV12-3 or TRBV12-4 with TRBJ2-3, with TRBD1 as a possible D gene (6 bases). This CDR3 region has 19 residues. V was clipped by 1 base and J by 2 bases, with 22 bases between them. The CDR3 loop reads CASSLGQMLIDRFTDTQYF. The CDR3 bases are TGTGCCAGCAGTTTAGGCCAAATGCTTATAGACAGGTTCACAGATACGCAGTATTTT.

This clonotype was counted a few times. The genes are TRBV3-1 and TRBJ2-1; 7 nucleotides match TRBD1. The CDR3 runs 15 residues. J was trimmed by 0 bases and V by 6 bases; bases with no gene match: 5. Germline CDR1 is LGHDT and CDR2 is YNNKEL (reference sequence). The CDR3 nucleotides are TGTGCCAGCAGTCCGGACAGGAGCTCCTACAATGAGCAGTTCTTC. Amino acid sequence: CASSPDRSSYNEQFF.

This clonotype is deemed medium-sized (0.01 to 0.1%). The genes are TRBV9 and TRBJ2-4; 13 nucleotides line up with TRBD2. CDR1 and CDR2 (germline): SGDLS, YYNGEE. CDR3 length: 19 residues. The junction had 10 bases not matched to a gene; V was cut back by 4 bases and J by 0 bases. CDR3 coding DNA: TGTGCCAGCAGCCCGACTAGCGGGGGGTCCCTCGTAGCCAAAAACATTCAGTACTTC. Protein product: CASSPTSGGSLVAKNIQYF.

V usage is TRBV6-1 and J usage is TRBJ1-5, with D hard to call. V was shortened by 7 bases and J by 0 bases, with 16 bases between the two germline ends. The CDR3 is made up of 16 amino acids. Germline-derived CDR1 and CDR2 are MNHNS and SASEGT. CDR3 sequence (DNA): TGTGCCAGCACCCCGGCCGAAAGATATAGCAATCAGCCCCAGCATTTT. Encoded protein: CASTPAERYSNQPQHF.

J is TRBJ2-2 and V is TRBV4-1, with 8 bases aligning to TRBD1. V lost 8 bases, J lost 6 bases, and 11 bases stayed unmatched. CDR3 size: 15 residues. Germline CDR1 reads MGHRA; CDR2 reads YSYEKL. CDR3 in amino acids: CASGSIQDRAGELFF. Written as DNA, the CDR3 is TGCGCCAGCGGGTCAATCCAGGACAGGGCCGGGGAGCTGTTTTTT.

The chain is built from TRBV29-1 and TRBJ2-1; D possibly corresponds to TRBD1 (5 bases). Deletions cut 5 bases from V and 14 bases from J, with 19 bases between. The germline V gene has CDR1 SQVTM and CDR2 ANQGSEA. The CDR3 runs to 12 residues. The CDR3 sequence: CSVQSGAVQEFF. The DNA for the CDR3 is TGCAGCGTTCAAAGTGGGGCGGTTCAGGAGTTCTTC.

This clonotype turned up a few times. The chain combines TRBV4-1 with TRBJ1-5; a weak D match, TRBD1 (6 bases). Germline CDR1 and CDR2: MGHRA and YSYEKL. There are 13 residues in the CDR3. V lost 4 bases and J 6 bases, leaving 10 bases between the germline ends. This chain's CDR3 is CASSPGVGQPQHF. Written as DNA, the CDR3 is TGCGCCAGCAGCCCAGGGGTAGGTCAGCCCCAGCATTTT.

This clonotype has more than one count but fewer than ten. V and J are TRBV5-4 and TRBJ2-7; a possible D gene is TRBD1 (7 bases). V was trimmed by 4 bases and J by 3 bases, leaving 14 bases between them. Germline V gene data show CDR1 as SGHNT and CDR2 as YYREEE (reference sequence). CDR3 length: 14 amino acids. CDR3 nucleotides: TGTGCCAGCAGCCCGGGGGCAGGGGGCTACGAGCAGTACTTC. This translates into CASSPGAGGYEQYF.